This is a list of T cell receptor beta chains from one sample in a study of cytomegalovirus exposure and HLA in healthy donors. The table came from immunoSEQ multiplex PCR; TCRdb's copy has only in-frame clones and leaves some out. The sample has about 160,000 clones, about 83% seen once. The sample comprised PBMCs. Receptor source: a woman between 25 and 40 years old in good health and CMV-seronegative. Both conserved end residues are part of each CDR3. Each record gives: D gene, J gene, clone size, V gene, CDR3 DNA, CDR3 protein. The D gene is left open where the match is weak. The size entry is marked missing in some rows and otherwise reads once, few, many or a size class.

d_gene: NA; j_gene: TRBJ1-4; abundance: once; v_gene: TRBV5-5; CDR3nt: TGTGCCAGCAGCTTGGAACAGGCTGCAACTAATGAAAAACTGTTTTTT; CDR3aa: CASSLEQAATNEKLFF
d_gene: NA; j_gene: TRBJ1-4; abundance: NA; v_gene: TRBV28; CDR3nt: TGTGCCAGCACGCGGGAGAGGCGCACTAATGAAAAACTGTTTTTT; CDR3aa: CASTRERRTNEKLFF
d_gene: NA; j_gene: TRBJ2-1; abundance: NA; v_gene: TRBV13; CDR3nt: TGTGCCAGCAGCTCGACAGGGGAGGGCAATGAGCAGTTCTTC; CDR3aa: CASSSTGEGNEQFF
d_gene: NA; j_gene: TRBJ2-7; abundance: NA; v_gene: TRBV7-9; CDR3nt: TGTGCCAGCAGCCGGCTGGACAGTCAACACGAGCAGTACTTC; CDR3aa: CASSRLDSQHEQYF
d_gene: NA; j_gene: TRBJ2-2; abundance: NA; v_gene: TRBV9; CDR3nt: TGTGCCAGCACTGTGGGGAGCGCCGGGGAGCTGTTTTTT; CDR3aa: CASTVGSAGELFF
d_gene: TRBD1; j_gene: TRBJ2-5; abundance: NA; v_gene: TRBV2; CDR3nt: TGTGCCAGCAGTGGACCAGGGGGTGAGACCCAGTACTTC; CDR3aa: CASSGPGGETQYF
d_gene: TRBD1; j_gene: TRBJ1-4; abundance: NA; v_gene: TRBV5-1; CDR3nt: TGCGCCAGCAGCCCCCGGCAGACAGGGTCAACTAATGAAAAACTGTTTTTT; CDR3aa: CASSPRQTGSTNEKLFF
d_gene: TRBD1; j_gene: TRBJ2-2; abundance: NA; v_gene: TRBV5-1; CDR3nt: TGCGCCAGCAGCCAACGACAGGGATTCGGGGAGCTGTTTTTT; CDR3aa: CASSQRQGFGELFF
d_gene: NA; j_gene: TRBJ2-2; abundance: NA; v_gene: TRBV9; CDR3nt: TGTGCCAGCAGCGTAGCCTCGGGGTCCGGGGAGCTGTTTTTT; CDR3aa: CASSVASGSGELFF
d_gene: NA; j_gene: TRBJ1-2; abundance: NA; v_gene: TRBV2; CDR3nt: TGTGCCAGCAGTGAATCCCCCTTCGGGGGCTACACCTTC; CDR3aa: CASSESPFGGYTF
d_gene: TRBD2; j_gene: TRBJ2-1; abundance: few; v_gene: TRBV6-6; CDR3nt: TGTGCCAGCAGGGGACTAGCGGAAAATGAGCAGTTCTTC; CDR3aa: CASRGLAENEQFF
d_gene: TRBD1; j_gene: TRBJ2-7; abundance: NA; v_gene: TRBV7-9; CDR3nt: TGTGCCAGCAGGACTAACAGGGGGCCAGTCTACGAGCAGTACTTC; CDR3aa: CASRTNRGPVYEQYF
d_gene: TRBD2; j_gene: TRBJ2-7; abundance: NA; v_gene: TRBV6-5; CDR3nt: TGTGCCAGCAGTCGGACTAGCGGTACCTACGAGCAGTACTTC; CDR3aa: CASSRTSGTYEQYF
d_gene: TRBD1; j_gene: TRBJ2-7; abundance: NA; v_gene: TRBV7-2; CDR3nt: TGTGCCAGCAGCGCCGGGACAGGGGAATCGTACGAGCAGTACTTC; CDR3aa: CASSAGTGESYEQYF
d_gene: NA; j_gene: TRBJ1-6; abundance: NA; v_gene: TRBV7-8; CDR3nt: TGTGCCAGCAGCTTAGTAGGAGGGCTCAATTCACCCCTCCACTTT; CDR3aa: CASSLVGGLNSPLHF
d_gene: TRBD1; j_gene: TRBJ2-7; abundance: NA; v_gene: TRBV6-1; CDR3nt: TGTGCCAGCAGTGGGGGACAGAGTCCCGACTTGTTCTACGAGCAGTACTTC; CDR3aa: CASSGGQSPDLFYEQYF
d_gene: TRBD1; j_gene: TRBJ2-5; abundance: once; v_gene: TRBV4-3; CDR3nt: TGCGCCAGCAGCCGCACGACAGGGGCTGAGCAGTACTTC; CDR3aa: CASSRTTGAEQYF